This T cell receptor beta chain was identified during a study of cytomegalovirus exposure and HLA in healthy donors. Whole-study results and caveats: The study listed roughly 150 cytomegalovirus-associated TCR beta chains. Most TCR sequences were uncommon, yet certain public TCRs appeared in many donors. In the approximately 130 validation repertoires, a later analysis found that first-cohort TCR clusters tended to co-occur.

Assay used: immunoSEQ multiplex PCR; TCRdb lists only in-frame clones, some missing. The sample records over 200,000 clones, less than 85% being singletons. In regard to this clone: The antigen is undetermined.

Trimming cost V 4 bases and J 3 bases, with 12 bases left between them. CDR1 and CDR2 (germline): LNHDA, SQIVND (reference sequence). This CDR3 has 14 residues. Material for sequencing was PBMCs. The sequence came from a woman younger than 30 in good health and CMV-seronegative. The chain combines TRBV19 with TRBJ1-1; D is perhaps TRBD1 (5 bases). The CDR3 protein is CASSTRVGDTEAFF. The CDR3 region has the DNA TGTGCCAGTAGTACCAGGGTCGGCGACACTGAAGCTTTCTTT. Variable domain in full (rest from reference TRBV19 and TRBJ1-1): DGGITQSPKYLFRKEGQNVTLSCEQNLNHDAMYWYRQDPGQGLRLIYYSQIVNDFQKGDIAEGYSVSREKKESFPLTVTSAQKNPTAFYLCASSTRVGDTEAFFGQGTRLTVV.